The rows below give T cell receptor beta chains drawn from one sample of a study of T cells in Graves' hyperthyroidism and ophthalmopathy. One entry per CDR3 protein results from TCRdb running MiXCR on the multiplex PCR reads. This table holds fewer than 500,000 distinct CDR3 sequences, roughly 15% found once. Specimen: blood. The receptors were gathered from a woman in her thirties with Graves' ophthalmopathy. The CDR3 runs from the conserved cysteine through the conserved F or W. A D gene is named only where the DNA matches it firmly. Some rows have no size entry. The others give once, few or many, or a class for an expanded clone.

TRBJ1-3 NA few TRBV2 TGTGCCAGCGGGCAGGGGACCGGAATTGGAAACACCATATATTTT CASGQGTGIGNTIYF
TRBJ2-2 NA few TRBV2 TGTGCCAACAGTGACTGGGAGGCGAACACCGGGGAGCTGTTTTTT CANSDWEANTGELFF
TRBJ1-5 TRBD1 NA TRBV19 TGTGCCAGTAGCAAGGGACAGGGAAGGCCCCAGCATTTT CASSKGQGRPQHF
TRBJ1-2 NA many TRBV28 TGTGCCAGCAGCCAACCAGGGAAAGAGGTTGGCTACACCTTC CASSQPGKEVGYTF
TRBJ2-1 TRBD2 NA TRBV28 TGTGCCAGCAGTTTGAGGCCTAGCGGGGGGAATGAGCAGTTCTTC CASSLRPSGGNEQFF
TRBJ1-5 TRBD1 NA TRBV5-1 TGCGCCAGCAGCAGAACAGGGGGCTATGTAGATACGCAGCATTTT CASSRTGGYVDTQHF
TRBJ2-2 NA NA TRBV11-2 TGTGCCAGCAGCTCACGAACGGGCGGGGAGCTGTTTTTT CASSSRTGGELFF
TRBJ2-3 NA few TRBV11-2 TGTGCCAGCAGCTTAGTAGTGGGGAGAGATACGCAGTATTTT CASSLVVGRDTQYF
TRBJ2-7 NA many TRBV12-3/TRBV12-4 TGTGCCAGCAGTTTGGGCAGGGAGAGCTCCTACGAGCAGTACTTC CASSLGRESSYEQYF
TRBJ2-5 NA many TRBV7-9 TGTGCCAGCAGCTTAGTCCCGGGGCAAGAGACCCAGTACTTC CASSLVPGQETQYF
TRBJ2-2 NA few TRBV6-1 TGTGCCAGCGGCTGGGCGTCGAACACCGGGGAGCTGTTTTTT CASGWASNTGELFF
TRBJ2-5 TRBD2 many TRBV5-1 TGTGCCAGCAGCTTGGTTCTAGCGGGGGGACAAGAGACCCAGTACTTC CASSLVLAGGQETQYF
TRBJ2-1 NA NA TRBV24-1 TGTGCCACCAGTGATTTTGCAGGGGGGAATGAGCAGTTCTTC CATSDFAGGNEQFF
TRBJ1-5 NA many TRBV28 TGTGCCAGCAGTTTCAGCCCCGGGACGATGGAAAATAGCAATCAGCCCCAGCATTTT CASSFSPGTMENSNQPQHF
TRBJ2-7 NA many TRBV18 TGTGCCAGCGGGAGAACCACAGGGTCCTCCTACGAGCAGTACTTC CASGRTTGSSYEQYF
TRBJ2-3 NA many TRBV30 TGTGCCTGGAGTTTCACAGATACGCAGTATTTT CAWSFTDTQYF
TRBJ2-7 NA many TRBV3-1 TGTGCCAGCAGCCAAGGGACAGTCAACTACGAGCAGTACTTC CASSQGTVNYEQYF
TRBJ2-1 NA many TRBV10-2 TGCGCCAGCAGTGCTAGGGAATACAATGAGCAGTTCTTC CASSAREYNEQFF
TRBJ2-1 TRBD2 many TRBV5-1 TGCGCCAGCAGCGACGGGACTAGCGGAAACAATGAGCAGTTCTTC CASSDGTSGNNEQFF
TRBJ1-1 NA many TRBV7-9 TGTGCCAGCAGCTTAGGCGCGCGGAACACTGAAGCTTTCTTT CASSLGARNTEAFF
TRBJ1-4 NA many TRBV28 TGTGCCAGCAGGCCCTCGGGACGGAATGAAAAACTGTTTTTT CASRPSGRNEKLFF
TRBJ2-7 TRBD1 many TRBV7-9 TGTGCCAGCAGCTTAGCTTCGGGGACAGGCGGCGAGCAGTACTTC CASSLASGTGGEQYF
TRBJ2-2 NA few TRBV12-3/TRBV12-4 TGTGCCAGCACTAGGTCCAGAAAAATATCCACCGACAACAACACCGGGGAGCTGTTTTTT CASTRSRKISTDNNTGELFF
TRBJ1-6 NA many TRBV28 TGTGCCAGCAGTTTGGGAGTAGATTCACCCCTCCACTTT CASSLGVDSPLHF
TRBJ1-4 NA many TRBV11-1 TGTGCCAGCAGTTCTGGCAATGAAAAACTGTTTTTT CASSSGNEKLFF
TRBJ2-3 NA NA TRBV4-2 TGTGCCAGCAGCCAAGAAATAGCGGTCACAGATACGCAGTATTTT CASSQEIAVTDTQYF
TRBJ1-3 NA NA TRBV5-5 TGTGCCAGCAGCTGGAATCAGGGAACTGGAAACACCATATATTTT CASSWNQGTGNTIYF